Described below is a single TCR beta chain sequence and its context. Antigen unknown. This record comes from a study of T cell repertoires in cytomegalovirus infection. Study-wide context: Public TCR beta signatures provided an indication of both CMV infection and a matching HLA type. Study results and caveats: CMV-specific HLA-C-restricted TCR beta clonotypes dominated the ex vivo response. Identification of carriers of CMV plus the relevant HLA was achieved through cumulative public TCR beta family frequency.

TCRdb redid the calling of the reads with MiXCR, one entry per CDR3 protein. Here the sample spans some 680,000 distinct CDR3 sequences, about a third being singletons. V was trimmed by 6 bases and J by 3 bases, leaving 18 bases between them. The CDR3 runs to 15 residues. The chain links TRBV12-3 or TRBV12-4 to TRBJ2-7; D unclear. The TCR was taken from a human donor in good health (CMV status not recorded). Some clones in this sample may be carry-over from other donors' samples. Sequencing was performed on PBMCs. CDR3: CASSRDRNSLYEQYF. The CDR3 bases are TGTGCCAGCAGCCGTGACCGTAATAGTCTCTACGAGCAGTACTTC.